A single sample is the source of the 18 T cell receptor beta chains below, sequenced in a study of T cell changes during pregnancy in multiple sclerosis. Sequencing was performed with immunoSEQ multiplex PCR; in TCRdb, only in-frame clones are kept and a portion is missing. The sample lists approximately 70,000 clones, around nine tenths occurring once. Sequenced material: peripheral blood, taken in the first trimester of pregnancy. These receptors all stem from a female donor in good health, enrolled as a control in a pregnancy study.

The chain is built from TRBV5-1 and TRBJ2-7, with D perhaps TRBD1 (5 bases). This CDR3 comprises 14 residues. Germline V gene data show CDR1 as SGHRS and CDR2 as YFSETQ. V was trimmed by 0 bases and J by 2 bases, leaving 9 bases between them. The CDR3 sequence is CASSLGAGPYEQYF. DNA for the CDR3: TGCGCCAGCAGCTTGGGCGCAGGGCCCTACGAGCAGTACTTC.

The chain links TRBV6-1 to TRBJ2-3, with D possibly being TRBD1 (6 bases). Per the germline V gene, CDR1 is MNHNS and CDR2 is SASEGT. Trimming left V 1 base short and J 1 base short, with 12 bases between. This CDR3 is 16 amino acids long. CDR3 sequence reads: CASSEVRGYGTDTQYF. The CDR3, as DNA: TGTGCCAGCAGTGAAGTCAGGGGCTATGGCACAGATACGCAGTATTTT.

The J gene is TRBJ1-2, the V gene TRBV15, with D maybe TRBD1 (5 bases). From germline, CDR1 is LNHNV and CDR2 YYDKDF (reference sequence). This CDR3 spans 14 amino acids. Trimming cost V 3 bases and J 8 bases, with 16 bases left between them. DNA for the CDR3: TGTGCCACCAGCAGCTCAACAGGTTCTATAGGCTACACCTTC. Its translation is CATSSSTGSIGYTF.

V gene TRBV19 combines with J gene TRBJ1-1, with D unresolved. Germline V gives CDR1 LNHDA, CDR2 SQIVND (reference sequence). The CDR3 consists of 12 residues. The ends were cut back, 6 bases at V and 1 base at J, with 6 bases in the middle. CDR3 amino acids: CASRSGNTEAFF. DNA of the CDR3: TGTGCCAGTAGGTCCGGGAACACTGAAGCTTTCTTT. The full variable domain, with the rest looked up from reference TRBV19 and TRBJ1-1, is DGGITQSPKYLFRKEGQNVTLSCEQNLNHDAMYWYRQDPGQGLRLIYYSQIVNDFQKGDIAEGYSVSREKKESFPLTVTSAQKNPTAFYLCASRSGNTEAFFGQGTRLTVV.

CDR3 nucleotide sequence: TGTGCCATCAGTGAGTCTATAGGAACAGGGCGTACAGATACGCAGTATTTT. Translation gives CAISESIGTGRTDTQYF. The genes are TRBV10-3 and TRBJ2-3; TRBD1 is a possible D gene (6 bases). The germline V gene encodes CDR1 ENHRY and CDR2 SYGVKD. The CDR3 extends over 17 amino acids. V lost 0 bases and J 3 bases, leaving 16 bases between the germline ends.

V gene TRBV6-8 combines with J gene TRBJ2-7, with 9 nucleotides matching TRBD1. This CDR3 region has 16 residues. Germline values: CDR1 MNHGY, CDR2 SAAAGT. J gave up 4 bases and V 6 bases, and 13 bases lay outside the gene matches. In DNA, the CDR3 is TGTGCCAGCAGGATCTTTAAGACAGGGGGGGAGTACGAGCAGTACTTC. Its protein is CASRIFKTGGEYEQYF.

This chain links TRBV9 with TRBJ1-1, with D perhaps matching TRBD1 (6 bases). V lost 1 base, J lost 0 bases, and 13 bases lay in between. The CDR3 spans 16 residues. CDR1 SGDLS and CDR2 YYNGEE come from the germline V gene. This chain's CDR3 is CASSVYGGQMNTEAFF. The CDR3 DNA sequence: TGTGCCAGCAGCGTATATGGGGGACAAATGAACACTGAAGCTTTCTTT.

The chain employs TRBV4-1 and TRBJ1-1, with 8 nucleotides matching TRBD1. V dropped 4 bases and J dropped 1; count of bases not matched to a gene: 5. This CDR3 is built from 15 residues. Germline-derived CDR1 and CDR2 are MGHRA and YSYEKL. The CDR3 region has the DNA TGCGCCAGCAGCCCGAGGACAGGGTCGAACACTGAAGCTTTCTTT. Protein sequence: CASSPRTGSNTEAFF.

This chain joins TRBV4-2 and TRBJ2-1, with 7 bases lining up with TRBD2. The CDR3 consists of 21 residues. V shed 0 bases and J 1 base; nucleotides not matched to a gene: 18. Germline V gives CDR1 LGHNA, CDR2 YNFKEQ. This CDR3 is CASSQDWGAGRRLGSYNEQFF. CDR3 in DNA: TGTGCCAGCAGCCAAGATTGGGGAGCGGGAAGACGCTTGGGTTCCTACAATGAGCAGTTCTTC.

The CDR3 sequence: CAISELRGRGEQYF. CDR3 bases: TGTGCCATCAGTGAATTGAGGGGGCGAGGAGAGCAGTACTTC. V and J are TRBV10-3 and TRBJ2-7; 7 bases agree with TRBD1. The CDR3 loop spans 14 amino acids. Germline V gives CDR1 ENHRY, CDR2 SYGVKD. V lost 3 bases, J lost 7 bases, and 9 bases stayed unmatched.

This chain uses TRBV11-3 with TRBJ2-7; TRBD2 is a possible D gene (6 bases). The V end was cut by 1 base, the J end by 0 bases, with 10 bases between. CDR1 is SGHNT and CDR2 is YENEEA in the germline V gene. CDR3 size: 15 residues. CDR3 DNA: TGTGCCAGCAGCTTAGCGGGCGGGAACTCCTACGAGCAGTACTTC. Its translation: CASSLAGGNSYEQYF.

V and J are TRBV19 and TRBJ1-4, with a tentative D call TRBD1 (6 bases). CDR1 LNHDA and CDR2 SQIVND come from the germline V gene (reference sequence). The length of the CDR3 is 14 residues. The V and J ends lost 6 bases and 4 bases respectively, with 12 bases between them. In DNA, the CDR3 is TGTGCCAGTAGCCCGAGGGGGATTAATGAAAAACTGTTTTTT. Translating it yields CASSPRGINEKLFF.

J is TRBJ1-1 and V is TRBV30; no reliable D call. Germline V lookup: CDR1 GTSNPN, CDR2 SVGIG (reference sequence). The V gene lost 3 bases and the J gene lost 1 base, with 12 bases spanning the gap. This CDR3 comprises 14 residues. The CDR3 sequence: CAWRGSGANTEAFF. The CDR3 DNA reads TGTGCCTGGAGAGGGTCGGGAGCGAACACTGAAGCTTTCTTT.

This clone was observed once. The chain carries TRBV6-5 and TRBJ2-5; 7 bases match TRBD2. The J call may not be correct, given that the DNA end is closer to TRBJ2-7. The length of the CDR3 is 15 residues. CDR1 is MNHEY and CDR2 is SVGAGI in the germline V gene. The CDR3 bases are TGTGCCAGCAGTTTCGTTGGGGAGGGCGGGAACGAGCAGTACTTC. Protein sequence: CASSFVGEGGNEQYF.

The chain employs TRBV6-5 and TRBJ2-7; 7 nucleotides align to TRBD2. Germline-derived CDR1 and CDR2 are MNHEY and SVGAGI. V lost 0 bases and J lost 6; bases outside the gene matches: 11. The CDR3 has 16 residues. CDR3 in DNA: TGTGCCAGCAGTTACTCGACCCCTGGGACTACCTTCGAGCAGTACTTC. Translating gives CASSYSTPGTTFEQYF.

The chain joins TRBV10-3 to TRBJ2-1; D possibly corresponds to TRBD2 (5 bases). Germline CDR1 and CDR2: ENHRY and SYGVKD. The V and J ends lost 7 bases and 9 bases respectively, with 16 bases between them. CDR3 length: 13 amino acids. DNA for the CDR3: TGTGCCATCACCGGGCTAGAGGGCGGTGAGCAGTTCTTC. It yields the protein CAITGLEGGEQFF.

The chain recombines TRBV7-2 with TRBJ2-6; 13 bases are shared with TRBD2. This CDR3 spans 19 amino acids. Per germline, CDR1 SGHTA and CDR2 FQGNSA. V shed 5 bases and J 2 bases; nucleotides not matched to a gene: 9. The DNA of the CDR3 is TGTGCCAGCAGCCAAGGACTAGCGGGAGAAGTAGCTGGGGCCAACGTCCTGACTTTC. Translating gives CASSQGLAGEVAGANVLTF.

The V and J genes are TRBV11-3 and TRBJ2-3, with D uncertain. Looked up from germline, CDR1 is SGHNT and CDR2 is YENEEA. The V end was cut by 5 bases, the J end by 1 base, with 13 bases between. The CDR3 sequence is 15 residues long. The CDR3 coding sequence is TGTGCCAGCAGCCTCCGCTCCCGGGGCACAGATACGCAGTATTTT. Its translation: CASSLRSRGTDTQYF. Based on the CDR3 plus reference TRBV11-3 and TRBJ2-3, the full variable domain is EAGVVQSPRYKIIEKKQPVAFWCNPISGHNTLYWYLQNLGQGPELLIRYENEEAVDDSQLPKDRFSAERLKGVDSTLKIQPAELGDSAVYLCASSLRSRGTDTQYFGPGTRLTVL.